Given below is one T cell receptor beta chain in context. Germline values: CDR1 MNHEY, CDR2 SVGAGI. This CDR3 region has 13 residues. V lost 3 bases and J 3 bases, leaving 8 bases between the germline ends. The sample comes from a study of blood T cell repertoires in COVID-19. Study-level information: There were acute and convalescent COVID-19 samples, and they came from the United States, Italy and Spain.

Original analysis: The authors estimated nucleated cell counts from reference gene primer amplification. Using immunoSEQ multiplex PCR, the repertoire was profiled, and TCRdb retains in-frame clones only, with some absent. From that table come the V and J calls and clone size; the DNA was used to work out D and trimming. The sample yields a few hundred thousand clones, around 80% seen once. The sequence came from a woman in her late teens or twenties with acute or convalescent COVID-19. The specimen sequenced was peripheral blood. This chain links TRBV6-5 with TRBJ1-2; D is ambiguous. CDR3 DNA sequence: TGTGCCAGCAGTTATTCGGCGGACTATGGCTACACCTTC. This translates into CASSYSADYGYTF.